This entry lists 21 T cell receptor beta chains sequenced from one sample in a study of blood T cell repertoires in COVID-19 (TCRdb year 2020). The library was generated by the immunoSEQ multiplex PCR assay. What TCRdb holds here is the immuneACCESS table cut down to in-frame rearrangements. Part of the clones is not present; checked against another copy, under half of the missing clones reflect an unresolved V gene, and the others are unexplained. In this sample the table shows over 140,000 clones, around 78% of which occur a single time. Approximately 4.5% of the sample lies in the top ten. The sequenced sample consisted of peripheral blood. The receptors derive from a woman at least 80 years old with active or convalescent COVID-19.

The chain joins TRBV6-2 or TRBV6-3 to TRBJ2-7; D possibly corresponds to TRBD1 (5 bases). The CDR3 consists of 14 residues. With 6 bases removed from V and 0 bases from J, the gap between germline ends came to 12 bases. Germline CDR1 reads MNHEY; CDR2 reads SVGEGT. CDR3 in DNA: TGTGCCAGCAGCCCTCCCGACAGCTCCTACGAGCAGTACTTC. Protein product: CASSPPDSSYEQYF.

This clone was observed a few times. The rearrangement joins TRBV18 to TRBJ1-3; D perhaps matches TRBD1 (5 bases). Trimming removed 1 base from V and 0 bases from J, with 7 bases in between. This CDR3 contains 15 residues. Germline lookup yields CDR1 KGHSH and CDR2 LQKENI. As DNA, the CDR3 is TGTGCCAGCTCACCACTCGACAGCTCTGGAAACACCATATATTTT. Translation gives CASSPLDSSGNTIYF.

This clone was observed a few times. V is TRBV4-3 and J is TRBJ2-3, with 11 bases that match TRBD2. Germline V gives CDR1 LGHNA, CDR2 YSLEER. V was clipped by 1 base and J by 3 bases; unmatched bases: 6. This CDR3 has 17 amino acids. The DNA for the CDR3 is TGCGCCAGCAGCCAAGCCGTGGCTAGCGGGGGGACAGATACGCAGTATTTT. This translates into CASSQAVASGGTDTQYF.

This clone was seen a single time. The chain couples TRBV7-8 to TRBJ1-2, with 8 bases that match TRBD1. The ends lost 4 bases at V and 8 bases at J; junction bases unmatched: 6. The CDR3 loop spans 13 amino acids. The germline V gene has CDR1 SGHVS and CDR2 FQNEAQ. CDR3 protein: CASSSDRAYGYTF. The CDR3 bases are TGTGCCAGCAGCTCGGACAGGGCCTACGGCTACACCTTC.

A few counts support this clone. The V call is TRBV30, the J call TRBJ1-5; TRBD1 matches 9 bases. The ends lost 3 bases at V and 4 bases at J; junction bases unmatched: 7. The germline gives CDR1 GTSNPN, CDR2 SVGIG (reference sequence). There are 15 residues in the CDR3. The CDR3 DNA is TGTGCCTGGAGCTATACCGGGACAGGGAATCAGCCCCAGCATTTT. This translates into CAWSYTGTGNQPQHF.

The CDR3 sequence: CASTSIQSGEKLFF. CDR3 nucleotides: TGTGCCAGTACATCTATACAGAGCGGCGAAAAACTGTTTTTT. The chain combines TRBV19 with TRBJ1-4; D remains ambiguous. This CDR3 is 14 amino acids long. V was shortened by 7 bases and J by 8 bases, with 17 bases between the two germline ends. Germline assignment: CDR1 LNHDA and CDR2 SQIVND (reference sequence).

CDR3 protein: CASLRDTLDGNGYTF. The CDR3, as DNA: TGCGCCAGCCTCAGGGACACGCTAGATGGTAATGGCTACACCTTC. This sequence joins TRBV5-1 and TRBJ1-2, with TRBD1 as a possible D gene (6 bases). The CDR3 totals 15 residues. The germline CDR1 and CDR2 sequences are SGHRS and YFSETQ. The V gene lost 7 bases and the J gene lost 6 bases, with 22 bases spanning the gap.

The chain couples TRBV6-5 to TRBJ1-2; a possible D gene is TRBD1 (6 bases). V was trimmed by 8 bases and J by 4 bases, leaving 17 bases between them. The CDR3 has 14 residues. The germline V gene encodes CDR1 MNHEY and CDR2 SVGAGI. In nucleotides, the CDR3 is TGTGCCAGCGGGGGCAGGGCCCCTTCCTATGGCTACACCTTC. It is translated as CASGGRAPSYGYTF.

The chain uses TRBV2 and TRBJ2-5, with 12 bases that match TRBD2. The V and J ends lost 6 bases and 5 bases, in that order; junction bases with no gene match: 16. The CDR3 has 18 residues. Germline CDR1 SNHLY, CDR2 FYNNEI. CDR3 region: CASRIGLAGGVISETQYF. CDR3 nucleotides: TGTGCCAGCAGGATCGGTCTAGCGGGGGGGGTTATATCGGAGACCCAGTACTTC.

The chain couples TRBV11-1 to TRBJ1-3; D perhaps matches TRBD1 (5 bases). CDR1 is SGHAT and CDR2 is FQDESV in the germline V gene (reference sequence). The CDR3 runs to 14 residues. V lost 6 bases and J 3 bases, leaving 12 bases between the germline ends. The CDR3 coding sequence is TGTGCCAGCAGTCAACGGGGGAGTGGAAACACCATATATTTT. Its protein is CASSQRGSGNTIYF.

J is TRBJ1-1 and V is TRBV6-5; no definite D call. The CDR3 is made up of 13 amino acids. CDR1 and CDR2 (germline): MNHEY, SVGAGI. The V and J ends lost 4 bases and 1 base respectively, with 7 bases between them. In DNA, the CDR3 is TGTGCCAGCAGTTCGTCCCGGAACACTGAAGCTTTCTTT. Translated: CASSSSRNTEAFF.

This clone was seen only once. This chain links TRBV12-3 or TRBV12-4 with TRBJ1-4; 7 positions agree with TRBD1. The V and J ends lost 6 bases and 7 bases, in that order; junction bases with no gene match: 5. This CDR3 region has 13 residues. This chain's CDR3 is CASRPTGLEKLFF. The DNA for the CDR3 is TGTGCCAGCAGGCCGACAGGGCTTGAAAAACTGTTTTTT.

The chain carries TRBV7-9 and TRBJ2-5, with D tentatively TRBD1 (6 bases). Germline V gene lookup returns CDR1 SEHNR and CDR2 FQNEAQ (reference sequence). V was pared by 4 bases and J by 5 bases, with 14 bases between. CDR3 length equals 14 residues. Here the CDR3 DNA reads TGTGCCAGCAGCTCCACAGGGTCCCTGGAGACCCAGTACTTC. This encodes CASSSTGSLETQYF.

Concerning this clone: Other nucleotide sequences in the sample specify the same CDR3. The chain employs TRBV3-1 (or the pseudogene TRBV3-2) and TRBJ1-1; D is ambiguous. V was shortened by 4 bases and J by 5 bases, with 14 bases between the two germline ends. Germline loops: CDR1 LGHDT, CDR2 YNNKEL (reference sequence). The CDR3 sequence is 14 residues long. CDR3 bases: TGTGCCAGCAGCCCGCCACCGGGCGGGACTGAAGCTTTCTTT. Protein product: CASSPPPGGTEAFF.

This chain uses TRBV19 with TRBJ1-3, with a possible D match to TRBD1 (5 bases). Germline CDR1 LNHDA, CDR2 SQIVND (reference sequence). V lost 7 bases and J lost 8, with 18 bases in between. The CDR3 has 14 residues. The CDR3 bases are TGTGCCAGTACCACTCGAGGAGGGGCGGACACCATATATTTT. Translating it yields CASTTRGGADTIYF.

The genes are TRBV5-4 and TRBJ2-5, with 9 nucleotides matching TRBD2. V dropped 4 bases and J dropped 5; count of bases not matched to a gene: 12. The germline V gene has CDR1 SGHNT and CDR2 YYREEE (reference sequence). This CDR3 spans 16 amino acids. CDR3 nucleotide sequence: TGTGCCAGCAGCCCGACCGTCCGGCGGGGGGGCGAGACCCAGTACTTC. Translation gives CASSPTVRRGGETQYF.

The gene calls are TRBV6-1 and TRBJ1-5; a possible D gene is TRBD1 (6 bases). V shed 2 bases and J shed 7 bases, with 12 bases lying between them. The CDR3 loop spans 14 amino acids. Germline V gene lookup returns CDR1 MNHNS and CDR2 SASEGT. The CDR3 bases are TGTGCCAGCAGTGAACAGGACAGAAAACAGCCCCAGCATTTT. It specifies CASSEQDRKQPQHF.

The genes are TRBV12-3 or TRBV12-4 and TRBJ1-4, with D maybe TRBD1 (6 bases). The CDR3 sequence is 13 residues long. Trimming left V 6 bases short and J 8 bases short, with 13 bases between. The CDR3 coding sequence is TGTGCCAGCAGCCCAGGGGTCCGGGAAAAACTGTTTTTT. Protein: CASSPGVREKLFF.

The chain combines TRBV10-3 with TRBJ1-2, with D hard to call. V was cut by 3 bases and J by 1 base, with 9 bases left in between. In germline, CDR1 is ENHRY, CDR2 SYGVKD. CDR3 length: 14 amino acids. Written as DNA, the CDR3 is TGTGCCATCAGTGATACAGTACATAACTATGGCTACACCTTC. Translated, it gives CAISDTVHNYGYTF.

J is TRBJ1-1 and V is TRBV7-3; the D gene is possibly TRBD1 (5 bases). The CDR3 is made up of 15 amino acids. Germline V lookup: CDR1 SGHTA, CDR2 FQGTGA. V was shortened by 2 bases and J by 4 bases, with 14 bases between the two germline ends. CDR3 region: CASSLSSRGSTEAFF. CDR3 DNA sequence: TGTGCCAGCAGCTTATCGTCCCGGGGGAGCACTGAAGCTTTCTTT.

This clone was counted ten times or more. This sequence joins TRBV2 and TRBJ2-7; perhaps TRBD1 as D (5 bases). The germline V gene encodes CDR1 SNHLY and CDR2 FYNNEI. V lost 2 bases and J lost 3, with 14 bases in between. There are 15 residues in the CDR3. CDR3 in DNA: TGTGCCAGCAGTGAATCAGGGCTGGTCATCTACGAGCAGTACTTC. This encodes CASSESGLVIYEQYF.